The 12 T cell receptor beta chains listed next were all sequenced from one sample in a study of blood T cell repertoires in COVID-19. Using immunoSEQ multiplex PCR, the repertoire was profiled, and TCRdb retains in-frame clones only, with some absent. The table includes 130,000 to 150,000 clones, 80% to 85% detected once. Sequenced input: peripheral blood. Receptors originate from a human donor in a cohort sampled during active COVID-19.

The chain is built from TRBV7-8 and TRBJ2-2; 7 bases fit TRBD1. The CDR3 has 16 amino acids. Germline V gives CDR1 SGHVS, CDR2 FQNEAQ. V trimming: 5 bases; J trimming: 3 bases; junction bases outside the gene matches: 9. The CDR3 loop reads CASSEGTELHTGELFF. CDR3 DNA: TGTGCCAGCAGCGAAGGGACAGAGCTTCACACCGGGGAGCTGTTTTTT.

The chain combines TRBV3-1 (or the pseudogene TRBV3-2) with TRBJ1-1; D gene ambiguous. CDR1 LGHDT and CDR2 YNNKEL come from the germline V gene (reference sequence). The CDR3 is made up of 12 amino acids. Trimming took 3 bases from V and 2 from J, leaving 4 bases between them. The CDR3 DNA follows: TGTGCCAGCAGCCAGACTAACACTGAAGCTTTCTTT. Protein product: CASSQTNTEAFF.

The V call is TRBV11-2, the J call TRBJ1-2; TRBD1 matches 8 bases. The CDR3 is 15 amino acids. V shed 3 bases, J shed 5 bases, and the junction held 8 bases outside the gene matches. Germline V gene sequence: CDR1 SGHAT, CDR2 FQNNGV. CDR3 nucleotides: TGTGCCAGCAGCTTTCTTTCGGACAGGGATTATGGCTACACCTTC. It is translated as CASSFLSDRDYGYTF.

The chain joins TRBV7-8 to TRBJ2-1, with 14 bases fitting TRBD2. Germline V gene lookup returns CDR1 SGHVS and CDR2 FQNEAQ. J gave up 5 bases and V 8 bases, and 5 bases lay outside the gene matches. The CDR3 has 15 residues. Written as DNA, the CDR3 is TGTGCCAGCGGACTAGCGGGGGGTTATAACAATGAGCAGTTCTTC. It yields the protein CASGLAGGYNNEQFF.

V and J are TRBV5-1 and TRBJ2-4; D unclear. Trimming removed 1 base from V and 8 bases from J, with 13 bases in between. The CDR3 covers 14 residues. CDR1 and CDR2 (germline): SGHRS, YFSETQ. CDR3 bases: TGCGCCAGCAGCTTGTTGGCGGAATCGGACATTCAGTACTTC. Amino acids: CASSLLAESDIQYF.

The chain is built from TRBV19 and TRBJ1-5, with 7 bases aligning to TRBD1. Germline CDR1 is LNHDA and CDR2 is SQIVND (reference sequence). This CDR3 is built from 15 residues. Trimming removed 5 bases from V and 4 bases from J; junction bases left unmatched: 8. The CDR3 region is CASSATGVGNQPQHF. The CDR3 nucleotides are TGTGCCAGTAGTGCAACAGGGGTGGGAAATCAGCCCCAGCATTTT.

This sequence joins TRBV5-1 and TRBJ2-3; 12 positions agree with TRBD2. Germline V gene lookup returns CDR1 SGHRS and CDR2 YFSETQ. V dropped 4 bases and J dropped 7; count of bases not matched to a gene: 13. The CDR3 has 17 residues. In DNA form, the CDR3 reads TGCGCCAGCAGCCTCTGGACTAGCGGGGAACTTCTCAATACGCAGTATTTT. Its protein is CASSLWTSGELLNTQYF.

The chain carries TRBV7-9 and TRBJ1-2; D is perhaps TRBD1 (6 bases). V lost 7 bases, J lost 8 bases, and 17 bases lay in between. The CDR3 covers 13 residues. CDR1 and CDR2 (germline): SEHNR, FQNEAQ (reference sequence). The CDR3 loop is CASTSGGFRGYTF. DNA of the CDR3: TGTGCCAGCACCTCGGGGGGCTTTCGAGGCTACACCTTC.

The CDR3 DNA is TGCGCCAGCAGCTTGGGCGGGACTAGCGGCACAGATACGCAGTATTTT. Translated, it gives CASSLGGTSGTDTQYF. The chain combines TRBV5-1 with TRBJ2-3; 10 bases are a match to TRBD2. V shed 0 bases, J shed 1 base, and the junction held 2 bases outside the gene matches. The CDR3 loop spans 16 amino acids. Germline V CDR1 and CDR2: SGHRS, YFSETQ.

The rearrangement links TRBV3-1 (or the pseudogene TRBV3-2) to TRBJ1-4; unclear D gene. V was trimmed by 0 bases and J by 7 bases, leaving 15 bases between them. Per the germline V gene, CDR1 is LGHDT and CDR2 is YNNKEL (reference sequence). The length of the CDR3 is 16 residues. The CDR3 nucleotides read TGTGCCAGCAGCCAAGATCATTCCCAATCCGGTGAAAAACTGTTTTTT. It specifies CASSQDHSQSGEKLFF.

This sequence joins TRBV4-1 and TRBJ2-1; 11 bases align to TRBD1. The CDR3 loop spans 15 amino acids. Germline V lookup: CDR1 MGHRA, CDR2 YSYEKL. J gave up 4 bases and V 3 bases, and 2 bases lay outside the gene matches. This CDR3 reads CASSHGQGAYNEQFF. For the CDR3, the DNA is TGCGCCAGCAGCCACGGACAGGGGGCATACAATGAGCAGTTCTTC.

The chain has TRBV27 and TRBJ1-5; perhaps TRBD1 as D (5 bases). Per the germline V gene, CDR1 is MNHEY and CDR2 is SMNVEV (reference sequence). The CDR3 has 16 residues. The germline V and J ends were trimmed by 5 bases and 0 bases, with 14 bases remaining between them. The CDR3 sequence: CASSPRGDNSNQPQHF. The CDR3 bases are TGTGCCAGCAGTCCGCGGGGCGATAATAGCAATCAGCCCCAGCATTTT.